The clone carrying this T cell receptor beta chain was seen only once. Its antigen remains unknown. Breast cancer patients provided tissue from their axillary draining lymph nodes. This sample stems from a study of breast tumors, draining lymph nodes, adjacent tissues. Overall study findings and caveats: That most tumor T cells come from lymph nodes remained unproven. Tumors had less TCR diversity than lymph nodes, more than nontumor tissue. Compared with basal-like, luminal-like tumors shared significantly more repertoire with nontumor tissue. Findings are consistent with lymph node origin and intratumoral expansion of most tumor T cells.

Using its own MiXCR run on the multiplex PCR reads, TCRdb lists one record per CDR3 protein. The data contain hundreds of thousands of distinct CDR3 sequences, roughly 30% of them singletons. V trimming: 4 bases; J trimming: 4 bases; junction bases outside the gene matches: 9. Looked up from germline, CDR1 is SEHNR and CDR2 is FQNEAQ (reference sequence). CDR3 length: 16 residues. Specimen: axillary lymph node tissue. The chain employs TRBV7-9 and TRBJ1-4, with 7 bases aligning to TRBD1. The source of this sequence is a female donor with breast cancer. Some clones in this sample may be carry-over from other donors' samples. CDR3 in amino acids: CASSSGQKFFNEKLFF. CDR3 DNA: TGTGCCAGCAGCTCGGGACAGAAGTTTTTTAATGAAAAACTGTTTTTT.